These 3 T cell receptor beta chains were all obtained from the same sample, sequenced in a study of cytomegalovirus exposure and HLA in healthy donors. PCR primers comprised 60 Vbeta and 13 Jbeta primers. Assay: immunoSEQ multiplex PCR; the TCRdb copy retains only in-frame clones and omits some. The data show 120,000 or so clones, 60% to 80% seen once. The material sequenced was PBMCs. All receptors derive from a man aged 50 to 60 in good health and CMV-seropositive.

The chain employs TRBV9 and TRBJ1-2; D is undetermined. The CDR3 has 12 amino acids. Germline lookup yields CDR1 SGDLS and CDR2 YYNGEE. With 5 bases removed from V and 5 bases from J, the gap between germline ends came to 10 bases. The CDR3 spells CASRRLNYGYTF. DNA of the CDR3: TGTGCCAGCAGGCGGCTGAATTATGGCTACACCTTC.

V usage is TRBV11-3 and J usage is TRBJ1-6; D not resolved. Germline assignment: CDR1 SGHNT and CDR2 YENEEA. V was cut by 2 bases and J by 8 bases, with 4 bases left in between. The CDR3 extends over 12 amino acids. Written as DNA, the CDR3 is TGTGCCAGCAGCTTACCAGATTCACCCCTCCACTTT. Protein product: CASSLPDSPLHF.

This chain uses TRBV27 with TRBJ2-7; no clear D. Germline CDR1 is MNHEY and CDR2 is SMNVEV (reference sequence). This CDR3 region has 11 residues. Trimming left V 3 bases short and J 5 bases short, with 5 bases between. The CDR3 DNA reads TGTGCCAGCAGTTTGGGCGACGAGCAGTACTTC. Residues: CASSLGDEQYF.